This note documents a single T cell receptor (beta chain) sequence. This record comes from a study of blood T cell repertoires in COVID-19. The overall study: The origin of the acute and convalescent COVID-19 samples was the United States, Italy and Spain.

Which cohort a participant joined came from the clinical history participants gave. Germline lookup yields CDR1 SGHRS and CDR2 YFSETQ. This CDR3 is built from 14 residues. The V and J ends lost 4 bases and 9 bases, in that order; junction bases with no gene match: 9. TCRdb's table, derived via immunoSEQ multiplex PCR, lists solely in-frame clones and lacks some. The profile covers 110,000 to 150,000 clones, with roughly 75% appearing a single time and 5.5% to 7% taken by the ten largest. The J gene is TRBJ2-3, the V gene TRBV5-1; 9 bases agree with TRBD2. The origin of this receptor is a woman between 50 and 59 years old who had recovered from COVID-19. Material: PBMCs or T cells enriched from blood (not recorded which). CDR3 DNA: TGCGCCAGCAGCCCCGGAGTAGCGGGGGAAACGCAGTATTTT. It is translated as CASSPGVAGETQYF.